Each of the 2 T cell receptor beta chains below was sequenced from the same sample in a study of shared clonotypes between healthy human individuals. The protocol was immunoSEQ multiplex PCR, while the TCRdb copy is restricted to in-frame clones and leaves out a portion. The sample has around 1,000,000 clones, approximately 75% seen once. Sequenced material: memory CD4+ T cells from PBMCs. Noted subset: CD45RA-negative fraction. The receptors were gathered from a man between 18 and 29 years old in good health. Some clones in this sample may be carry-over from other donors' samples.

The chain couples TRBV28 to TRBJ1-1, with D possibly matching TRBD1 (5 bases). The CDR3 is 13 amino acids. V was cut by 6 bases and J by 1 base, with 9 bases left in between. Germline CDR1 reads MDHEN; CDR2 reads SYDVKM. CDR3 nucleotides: TGTGCCAGCAGCGTTACAGGGAACACTGAAGCTTTCTTT. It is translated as CASSVTGNTEAFF.

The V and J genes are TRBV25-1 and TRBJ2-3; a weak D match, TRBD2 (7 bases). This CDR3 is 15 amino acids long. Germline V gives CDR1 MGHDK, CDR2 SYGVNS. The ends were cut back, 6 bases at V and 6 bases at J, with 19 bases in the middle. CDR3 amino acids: CASSLAGRGGDTQYF. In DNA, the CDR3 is TGTGCCAGCAGCTTGGCGGGGAGGGGGGGCGATACGCAGTATTTT. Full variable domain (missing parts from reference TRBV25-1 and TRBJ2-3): EADIYQTPRYLVIGTGKKITLECSQTMGHDKMYWYQQDPGMELHLIHYSYGVNSTEKGDLSSESTVSRIRTEHFPLTLESARPSHTSQYLCASSLAGRGGDTQYFGPGTRLTVL.